This record covers a single TCR beta chain. CDR3 size: 11 residues. CDR1 is WSHSY, CDR2 SAAADI, per germline. V trimming: 6 bases; J trimming: 6 bases; junction bases outside the gene matches: 1. Sequencing used immunoSEQ multiplex PCR; TCRdb keeps in-frame clones, though not all of them. The sample holds approximately 30,000 clones; just under 80% are singletons and the top ten take roughly 5%. The sample belongs to a study of T cell responses to AZD1222 COVID-19 vaccine. The chain couples TRBV10-2 to TRBJ1-1; 7 bases agree with TRBD1. The source was peripheral blood, collected on day 0 of AZD1222 vaccination. The origin of this receptor is an adult in good health. The chain's CDR3 is CASRTGAEAFF. The CDR3 bases are TGCGCCAGCAGAACAGGGGCTGAAGCTTTCTTT.